This T cell receptor beta chain came from a study of cytotoxic CD8 clonotypes in ibrutinib-treated CLL. Study details: Partial response occurred in 24 patients and complete response in 2; at median roughly 74 months, around 14 remained remitted and approximately 12 progressed.

Findings and caveats of the study: Upon ibrutinib response clonality rose, and upon progression it fell back toward baseline.

Here immunoSEQ multiplex PCR was the method, and the copy in TCRdb shows in-frame clones only, minus some. The sample comprises more than 110,000 clones, approximately 80% of which are singletons, and 5.1% rests with the top ten. The V gene's germline CDR1 is LGHNA and CDR2 YSLEER. The CDR3 is 18 amino acids. Trimming cost V 0 bases and J 0 bases, with 15 bases left between them. TCR beta libraries used 2 to 2.5 micrograms of genomic DNA from cryopreserved PBMCs. In regard to this clone: The antigen is unknown.

The sequencing here drew on PBMCs, taken after 24 months of ibrutinib treatment. V usage is TRBV4-3 and J usage is TRBJ2-1; a possible D gene is TRBD1 (6 bases). The sequence was collected from a human donor with chronic lymphocytic leukemia. The CDR3 sequence: CASSQDLHGGLSYNEQFF. CDR3 coding DNA: TGCGCCAGCAGCCAAGATCTTCATGGGGGCCTCTCCTACAATGAGCAGTTCTTC.